This T cell receptor beta chain was retrieved from a study of T cell changes during pregnancy in multiple sclerosis. The assay was immunoSEQ multiplex PCR, and TCRdb's table has in-frame clones only and misses some. In the table there are approximately 90,000 clones, approximately 90% of which are singletons. V was clipped by 1 base and J by 2 bases, with 9 bases between them. Germline CDR1 is SEHNR and CDR2 is FQNEAQ (reference sequence). The CDR3 length is 14 residues. The receptor's source is a female donor with multiple sclerosis, enrolled in a pregnancy study. Here the sequenced sample was peripheral blood, taken before pregnancy. The rearrangement uses TRBV7-9 and TRBJ2-7, with a possible D match to TRBD1 (6 bases). The CDR3: CASSLEQGPYEQYF. CDR3 nucleotide sequence: TGTGCCAGCAGCTTAGAACAGGGACCCTACGAGCAGTACTTC.